A single sample is the source of the 17 T cell receptor beta chains below, sequenced in a study of circulating CD8 cells and anti-PD-1 response in melanoma. From live CD3+CD8+TCRalphabeta+ cells, four PD-1 and/or TIGIT subsets were sorted. Using roughly 15 ng of total RNA, TCR libraries were made with the QIAseq Immune Repertoire TCR panel. TCRdb recomputed calls from the reads with MiXCR, one row per CDR3 protein. The sample holds roughly 780 distinct CDR3 sequences, 6% seen once. The source was CD8+ T cells from PBMCs, collected at baseline or after one month of anti-PD-1 therapy (not recorded which). The receptor source for this set is a human donor with melanoma.

By proportion, this clonotype is large. The chain joins TRBV7-3 to TRBJ1-5; no definite D call. The CDR3 length is 15 residues. Germline values: CDR1 SGHTA, CDR2 FQGTGA. Trimming removed 0 bases from V and 7 bases from J, with 13 bases in between. CDR3 sequence: CASSLTRQTLQPQHF. CDR3 DNA: TGTGCCAGCAGCTTAACTCGGCAGACGTTGCAGCCCCAGCATTTT.

In its sample, this clonotype ranks as medium-sized. In DNA form, the CDR3 reads TGCAGTGCTAGAGGAAATAGCGGGAGTTCCTACAATGAGCAGTTCTTC. Translation: CSARGNSGSSYNEQFF. This chain uses TRBV20-1 with TRBJ2-1; 9 bases are shared with TRBD2. CDR1 DFQATT and CDR2 SNEGSKA come from the germline V gene (reference sequence). CDR3 length: 16 residues. Trimming cost V 1 base and J 1 base; bases outside gene matches: 5.

In its sample, this clonotype is large. This chain links TRBV29-1 with TRBJ2-1; 7 nucleotides match TRBD2. CDR3 length equals 15 residues. The germline V gene encodes CDR1 SQVTM and CDR2 ANQGSEA. The V and J ends lost 3 bases and 5 bases, in that order; junction bases with no gene match: 10. In DNA form, the CDR3 reads TGCAGCGTTGATGATGCGGGAGAGGTAAACAATGAGCAGTTCTTC. Translated, it gives CSVDDAGEVNNEQFF.

By its share, this clonotype is medium-sized. The chain has TRBV20-1 and TRBJ2-3; weak D call: TRBD2 (5 bases). V lost 5 bases to trimming and J lost 2 bases, with 20 bases between them. The CDR3 loop spans 16 amino acids. Germline lookup yields CDR1 DFQATT and CDR2 SNEGSKA (reference sequence). The CDR3 DNA reads as TGCAGTGCTCGAGGAGTCCGGGGAAAACTCACAGATACGCAGTATTTT. Its protein product is CSARGVRGKLTDTQYF.

The V gene is TRBV7-9, the J gene TRBJ2-3; 8 bases match TRBD1. V was pared by 5 bases and J by 0 bases, with 10 bases of the junction left unmatched. The CDR3 has 17 amino acids. From germline, CDR1 is SEHNR and CDR2 FQNEAQ (reference sequence). The CDR3 sequence is CASSPARGQGSTDTQYF. CDR3 coding DNA: TGTGCCAGCAGCCCCGCCCGAGGACAGGGTAGCACAGATACGCAGTATTTT.

This clonotype is categorized as medium-sized. V gene TRBV25-1 combines with J gene TRBJ2-5; D gene unclear. Trimming cost V 2 bases and J 1 base, with 8 bases left between them. Germline V CDR1 and CDR2: MGHDK, SYGVNS. This CDR3 is built from 14 residues. The CDR3 DNA reads TGTGCCAGCAGTGAAACACCGGGCCAAGAGACCCAGTACTTC. It yields the protein CASSETPGQETQYF.

In its sample, this clonotype was seen a few times. The chain joins TRBV5-4 to TRBJ2-7; 14 bases agree with TRBD2. CDR1 and CDR2 (germline): SGHNT, YYREEE (reference sequence). J lost 6 bases, V lost 4 bases, and 6 bases had no gene match. The CDR3 spans 15 residues. The CDR3 DNA sequence: TGTGCCAGCAGCCTGGGACTAGCGGGAGTAGTCGAGCAGTACTTC. Translated, it gives CASSLGLAGVVEQYF.

This clonotype qualifies as large (0.1 to 1%). The chain recombines TRBV19 with TRBJ1-1; a weak D match, TRBD1 (5 bases). The germline gives CDR1 LNHDA, CDR2 SQIVND (reference sequence). The CDR3 has 15 residues. V gave up 2 bases and J gave up 1 base, with 11 bases separating them. The CDR3 region is CASSIKLTENTEAFF. CDR3 nucleotide sequence: TGTGCCAGTAGTATAAAATTGACAGAGAACACTGAAGCTTTCTTT.

This clonotype counts as medium-sized. V usage is TRBV28 and J usage is TRBJ2-7, with 7 bases lining up with TRBD2. J lost 6 bases, V lost 8 bases, and 7 bases had no gene match. CDR3 length: 12 amino acids. The V gene's germline CDR1 is MDHEN and CDR2 SYDVKM. CDR3 DNA sequence: TGTGCCAGCGGGAGGGAGGAGAGCGAGCAGTACTTC. Protein sequence: CASGREESEQYF.

By proportion, this clonotype is medium-sized. The rearrangement uses TRBV20-1 and TRBJ2-7; TRBD1 matches at 9 bases. Germline CDR1 and CDR2: DFQATT and SNEGSKA (reference sequence). The ends lost 5 bases at V and 1 base at J; junction bases unmatched: 0. The CDR3 has 12 residues. CDR3 sequence: CSADRGSYEQYF. Here the CDR3 DNA reads TGCAGTGCTGACAGGGGGTCCTACGAGCAGTACTTC.

By share, this clonotype counts as large. This chain uses TRBV4-1 with TRBJ2-7; 8 nucleotides match TRBD2. V shed 0 bases and J 4 bases; nucleotides not matched to a gene: 8. Germline V gives CDR1 MGHRA, CDR2 YSYEKL. This CDR3 spans 16 amino acids. The CDR3 loop reads CASSQDWASGPYEQYF. The CDR3 region has the DNA TGCGCCAGCAGCCAAGATTGGGCTAGCGGGCCTTACGAGCAGTACTTC.

This clonotype is categorized as large (0.1 to 1%). The chain couples TRBV20-1 to TRBJ2-7; 7 bases match TRBD1. Germline V gene data show CDR1 as DFQATT and CDR2 as SNEGSKA (reference sequence). V shed 0 bases and J 7 bases; nucleotides not matched to a gene: 9. This CDR3 is built from 14 residues. The CDR3 region is CSARDGDSPLEQYF. The CDR3 nucleotides are TGCAGTGCTAGAGATGGGGACAGCCCTCTAGAGCAGTACTTC.

This chain links TRBV13 with TRBJ2-5, with 8 nucleotides matching TRBD1. Germline CDR1 is PRHDT and CDR2 is FYEKMQ (reference sequence). Trimming took 5 bases from V and 5 from J; bases not matched to a gene: 10. This CDR3 has 15 residues. For the CDR3, the DNA is TGTGCCAGCAGCACCCGGACAGGGATACGCGAGACCCAGTACTTC. This codes for CASSTRTGIRETQYF.

This clonotype is labeled as large (0.1 to 1%). The V gene is TRBV7-9, the J gene TRBJ2-3, with 7 bases matching TRBD1. Germline values: CDR1 SEHNR, CDR2 FQNEAQ (reference sequence). This CDR3 has 15 residues. Trimming removed 5 bases from V and 0 bases from J; junction bases left unmatched: 5. CDR3 sequence reads: CASSQRQGSTDTQYF. The CDR3 bases are TGTGCCAGCAGCCAGCGACAGGGCAGCACAGATACGCAGTATTTT.

In this sample, this clonotype is large. This chain connects TRBV24-1 to TRBJ2-1; 8 bases map to TRBD1. Per germline, CDR1 KGHDR and CDR2 SFDVKD. This CDR3 has 14 amino acids. The V and J ends lost 9 bases and 3 bases, in that order; junction bases with no gene match: 6. CDR3 bases: TGTGCCACCTCCGGGACAGGACTCTACAATGAGCAGTTCTTC. This gives the protein CATSGTGLYNEQFF.

By its share, this clonotype is medium-sized. The genes are TRBV2 and TRBJ2-1; no firm D call. Trimming removed 5 bases from V and 3 bases from J, with 5 bases in between. The CDR3 totals 12 residues. Germline lookup yields CDR1 SNHLY and CDR2 FYNNEI. The CDR3 sequence is CASSLIYNEQFF. In nucleotides, the CDR3 is TGTGCCAGCAGTCTCATCTACAATGAGCAGTTCTTC.

J is TRBJ2-7 and V is TRBV28; D remains unclear. V was clipped by 3 bases and J by 6 bases, with 15 bases between them. The germline V gene encodes CDR1 MDHEN and CDR2 SYDVKM. The CDR3 runs to 14 residues. CDR3 sequence reads: CASSFVNQQAEQYF. The CDR3 DNA follows: TGTGCCAGCAGTTTCGTCAACCAACAAGCCGAGCAGTACTTC.